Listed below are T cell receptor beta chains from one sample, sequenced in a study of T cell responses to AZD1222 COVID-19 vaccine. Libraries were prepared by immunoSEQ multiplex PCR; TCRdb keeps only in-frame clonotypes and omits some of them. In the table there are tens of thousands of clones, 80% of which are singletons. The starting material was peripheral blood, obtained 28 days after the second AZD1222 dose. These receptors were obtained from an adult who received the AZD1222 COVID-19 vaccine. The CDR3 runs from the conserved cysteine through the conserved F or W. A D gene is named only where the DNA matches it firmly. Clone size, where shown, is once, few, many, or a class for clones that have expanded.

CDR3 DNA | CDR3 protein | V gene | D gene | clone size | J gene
TGTGCCAGTAGTATAGATTCGGCCACTGAAGCTTTCTTT | CASSIDSATEAFF | TRBV19 | . | once | TRBJ1-1
TGTGCCAGCAGTTACGGGAAGGACAGGGTTTCCAACGAGCAGTACTTC | CASSYGKDRVSNEQYF | TRBV6-2/TRBV6-3 | TRBD1 | . | TRBJ2-7
TGTGCCAGCAGTACTGTAGCGGGGAGGTTGAATGAGCAGTTCTTC | CASSTVAGRLNEQFF | TRBV6-5 | TRBD2 | . | TRBJ2-1
TGTGCCAGTAGTATACCGGGACAGGGGCAGTATCAGCCCCAGCATTTT | CASSIPGQGQYQPQHF | TRBV19 | TRBD1 | . | TRBJ1-5
TGCAGCGTTGAGCGGGGTATCACCGGGGAGCTGTTTTTT | CSVERGITGELFF | TRBV29-1 | . | once | TRBJ2-2
TGTGCCACAAAGGGGGAGAATGAGCAGTTCTTC | CATKGENEQFF | TRBV19 | . | . | TRBJ2-1
TGTGCCTGGAGAAGAAAGGAGGATAGCTCCTACGAGCAGTACTTC | CAWRRKEDSSYEQYF | TRBV30 | . | . | TRBJ2-7
TGTGCCAGCAACGACGGGGGCTTCCAGGGGGAGACCCAGTACTTC | CASNDGGFQGETQYF | TRBV9 | . | few | TRBJ2-5
TGTGCCAAGATACGGGGGGCTCGGTTTATACGCAATCAGCCCCAGCATTTT | CAKIRGARFIRNQPQHF | TRBV5-5 | . | once | TRBJ1-5
TGTGCCAGCAGCCCGAGACTAGCGGGAAACAATGAGCAGTTCTTC | CASSPRLAGNNEQFF | TRBV13 | TRBD2 | few | TRBJ2-1
TGCGCCAGCAGCCAAGGGGTGACTGGCACAGATACGCAGTATTTT | CASSQGVTGTDTQYF | TRBV4-3 | . | . | TRBJ2-3
TGTGCCACCAGCAGAGTTGGCGGCGGGGCTAGCGGGAGGAAAGAGCAGTACTTC | CATSRVGGGASGRKEQYF | TRBV15 | TRBD2 | few | TRBJ2-7
TGTGCCAGCAGCGAAGGTAGAGATAACGAGCAGTACTTC | CASSEGRDNEQYF | TRBV6-1 | . | . | TRBJ2-7
TGCAGTGCTAGTGAGGACGGATCCTCCTACGAGCAGTACTTC | CSASEDGSSYEQYF | TRBV20-1 | . | once | TRBJ2-7
TGCAGTGCTAAGAGGGTTTCCCTCCACTTT | CSAKRVSLHF | TRBV20-1 | . | . | TRBJ1-6
TGTGCCAGCTCACCGGACAGCACAGATACGCAGTATTTT | CASSPDSTDTQYF | TRBV18 | . | . | TRBJ2-3
TGCGCCAGCAGCCAAGGACCCGGGACAACGAACACTGAAGCTTTCTTT | CASSQGPGTTNTEAFF | TRBV4-3 | . | few | TRBJ1-1
TGTGCCAGTAGTGAGCTAGGACTAGCGGGAGATACGCAGTATTTT | CASSELGLAGDTQYF | TRBV19 | TRBD2 | . | TRBJ2-3
TGTGCCAGCAGCCAATTCGAGGGCACCGGGGAGCTGTTTTTT | CASSQFEGTGELFF | TRBV14 | . | . | TRBJ2-2
TGTGCCAGCAGTTTAGCGGGGGGGTACGAGCAGTACTTC | CASSLAGGYEQYF | TRBV27 | TRBD2 | . | TRBJ2-7
TGTGCCAGCAGCCCCGGGACAGAGTCCTACGAGCAGTACTTC | CASSPGTESYEQYF | TRBV7-9 | TRBD1 | . | TRBJ2-7
TGTGCCAGCAGCCCGACAGGGGCGCAGACCCAGTACTTC | CASSPTGAQTQYF | TRBV7-9 | TRBD1 | . | TRBJ2-5
TGTGCCACCCGCGAGCTAGCGGGGCCCAATGAGCAGTTCTTC | CATRELAGPNEQFF | TRBV15 | TRBD2 | . | TRBJ2-1
TGTGCCAGCAGTGCCCGGACTATGGGGACCCAGTACTTC | CASSARTMGTQYF | TRBV12-3/TRBV12-4 | . | once | TRBJ2-5
TGTGCCAGCAGCTTAGAACTTTCAGGTCCCAGCTCCTACGAGCAGTACTTC | CASSLELSGPSSYEQYF | TRBV11-2 | . | once | TRBJ2-7
TGTGCCAGCGGACCCTTACAAAATCAGCCCCAGCATTTT | CASGPLQNQPQHF | TRBV12-3/TRBV12-4 | . | . | TRBJ1-5
TGTGCCTGGGGCGGGACTAGCGGGAGGCAAGAGACCCAGTACTTC | CAWGGTSGRQETQYF | TRBV30 | TRBD2 | . | TRBJ2-5
TGTGCCAGCAGTTTAGAAGTCGGAAACATTCAGTACTTC | CASSLEVGNIQYF | TRBV28 | . | once | TRBJ2-4
TGTGCCAGCAGTTACCTAGCGGGGGGGCATAATAATGAGCAGTTCTTC | CASSYLAGGHNNEQFF | TRBV6-5 | TRBD2 | . | TRBJ2-1
TGTGCCAGCAGCCCAAACGTTGCGGGAGCTAGCACAGATACGCAGTATTTT | CASSPNVAGASTDTQYF | TRBV7-6 | TRBD2 | once | TRBJ2-3
TGTGCCAGCAGTCCTACCGCGACAGGGTACACCGGGGAGCTGTTTTTT | CASSPTATGYTGELFF | TRBV28 | TRBD1 | . | TRBJ2-2
TGTGCCAGCAGCCCCCGGGACCTGGGATCGGGAGAGCAGTACTTC | CASSPRDLGSGEQYF | TRBV6-5 | . | . | TRBJ2-7
TGTGCCAGCCTGGTCGGGACATACGAGCAGTACTTC | CASLVGTYEQYF | TRBV2 | . | . | TRBJ2-7
TGTGCCAGCAGACTAGCGGGGGGGCAGGATACGCAGTATTTT | CASRLAGGQDTQYF | TRBV2 | TRBD2 | . | TRBJ2-3
TGTGCCAGCAGCTTAGTGCAGGACGTTTATGGCTACACCTTC | CASSLVQDVYGYTF | TRBV11-2 | . | once | TRBJ1-2
TGTGCCAGTAGTCTCGACGGACACGCTACGCAGTATTTT | CASSLDGHATQYF | TRBV19 | . | . | TRBJ2-3
TGTGCCAGCACCCCGGGCAGGGAATCGGCCCAGCATTTT | CASTPGRESAQHF | TRBV12-3/TRBV12-4 | . | . | TRBJ1-5
TGTGCCAGCTCACCACCTCGGGAGAGGCAAGAGACCCAGTACTTC | CASSPPRERQETQYF | TRBV18 | . | few | TRBJ2-5
TGTGCCAGCAGCCCTCGCCATGGACAGGGGGCAACTGGAAACACCATATATTTT | CASSPRHGQGATGNTIYF | TRBV4-2 | TRBD1 | many | TRBJ1-3